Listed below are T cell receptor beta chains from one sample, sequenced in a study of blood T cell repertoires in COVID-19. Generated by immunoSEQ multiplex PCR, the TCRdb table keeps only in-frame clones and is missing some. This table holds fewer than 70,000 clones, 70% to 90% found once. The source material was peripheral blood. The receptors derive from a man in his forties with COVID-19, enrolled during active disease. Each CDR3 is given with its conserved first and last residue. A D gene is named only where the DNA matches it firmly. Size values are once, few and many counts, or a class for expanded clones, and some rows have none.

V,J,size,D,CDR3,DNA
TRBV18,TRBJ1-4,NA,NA,CASSPRQPRTNEKLFF,TGTGCCAGCTCACCGAGGCAGCCGAGAACTAATGAAAAACTGTTTTTT
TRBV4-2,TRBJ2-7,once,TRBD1,CASSQVGTGANYEQYF,TGTGCCAGCAGCCAAGTGGGAACAGGGGCGAACTACGAGCAGTACTTC
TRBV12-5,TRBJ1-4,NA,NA,CASGQSTGFNEKLFF,TGTGCTAGTGGCCAATCGACAGGTTTTAATGAAAAACTGTTTTTT
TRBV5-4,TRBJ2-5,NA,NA,CASSLVGGAQETQYF,TGTGCCAGCAGCTTGGTCGGCGGCGCCCAAGAGACCCAGTACTTC
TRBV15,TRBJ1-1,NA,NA,CATSTPLGRGILEAFF,TGTGCCACCAGCACCCCCCTCGGCAGGGGTATTCTGGAAGCTTTCTTT
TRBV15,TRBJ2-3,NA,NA,CATSRLDREVNTQYF,TGTGCCACCAGCAGACTAGACAGGGAGGTAAATACGCAGTATTTT
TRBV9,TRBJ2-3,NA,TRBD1,CASSVGQGASTDTQYF,TGTGCCAGCAGCGTAGGGCAGGGGGCGAGCACAGATACGCAGTATTTT
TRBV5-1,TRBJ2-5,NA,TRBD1,CASSLVGQGSQETQYF,TGCGCCAGCAGCTTGGTTGGACAGGGAAGTCAAGAGACCCAGTACTTC
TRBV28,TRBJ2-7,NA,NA,CASTDTGDTYEQYF,TGTGCCAGCACCGACACAGGTGATACCTACGAGCAGTACTTC
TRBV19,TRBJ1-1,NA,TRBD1,CASSQGAFDTEAFF,TGTGCCAGTAGCCAGGGGGCTTTTGACACTGAAGCTTTCTTT
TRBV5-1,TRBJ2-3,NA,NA,CASSPGTTSTDTQYF,TGCGCCAGCAGCCCCGGGACAACTAGCACAGATACGCAGTATTTT
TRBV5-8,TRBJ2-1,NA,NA,CASSFGFRGATLYNEQFF,TGTGCCAGCAGCTTTGGTTTCCGGGGGGCGACCTTATACAATGAGCAGTTCTTC
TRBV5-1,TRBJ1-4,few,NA,CASSLGGSSEKLFF,TGCGCCAGCAGCTTGGGAGGGAGTAGTGAAAAACTGTTTTTT
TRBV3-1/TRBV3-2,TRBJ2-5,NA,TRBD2,CASSQEDGGASETQYF,TGTGCCAGCAGCCAAGAGGACGGGGGGGCCTCAGAGACCCAGTACTTC
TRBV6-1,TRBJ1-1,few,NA,CASSDGTQAFF,TGTGCCAGCAGTGATGGGACACAAGCTTTCTTT
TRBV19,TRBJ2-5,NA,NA,CASSMGQDWETQYF,TGTGCCAGTAGTATGGGGCAGGATTGGGAGACCCAGTACTTC
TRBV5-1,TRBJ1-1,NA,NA,CASSLLGTPVEAFF,TGCGCCAGCAGCTTGCTCGGGACACCCGTCGAAGCTTTCTTT
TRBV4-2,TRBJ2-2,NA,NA,CASSQETVGAYTGELFF,TGTGCCAGCAGCCAAGAAACGGTGGGGGCCTACACCGGGGAGCTGTTTTTT
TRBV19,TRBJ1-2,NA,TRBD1,CASSSGTDYGYTF,TGTGCCAGCAGCTCCGGGACAGACTATGGCTACACCTTC
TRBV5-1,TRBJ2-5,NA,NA,CASSLQQETQYF,TGCGCCAGCAGCTTGCAGCAAGAGACCCAGTACTTC
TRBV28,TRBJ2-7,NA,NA,CASSSRSDNRYEQYF,TGTGCCAGCAGCTCCAGATCGGACAACCGCTACGAGCAGTACTTC
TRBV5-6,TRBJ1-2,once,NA,CASSRYQGNYGYTF,TGTGCCAGCAGCCGCTACCAGGGTAACTATGGCTACACCTTC
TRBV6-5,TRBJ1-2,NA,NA,CASSNGGGSYGYTF,TGTGCCAGCAGCAATGGCGGGGGATCCTATGGCTACACCTTC
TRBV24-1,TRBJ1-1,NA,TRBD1,CATILPGQGEKNTEAFF,TGTGCCACCATTTTGCCGGGACAGGGAGAAAAGAACACTGAAGCTTTCTTT
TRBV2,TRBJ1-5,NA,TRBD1,CASSIGQGNQPQHF,TGTGCCAGCAGCATAGGACAGGGCAATCAGCCCCAGCATTTT
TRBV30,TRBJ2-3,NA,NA,CAWSVRAGVTDTQYF,TGTGCCTGGAGTGTAAGAGCAGGGGTCACAGATACGCAGTATTTT
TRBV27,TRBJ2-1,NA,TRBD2,CASSIAGASSYNEQFF,TGTGCCAGCAGTATAGCGGGGGCTAGCTCCTACAATGAGCAGTTCTTC
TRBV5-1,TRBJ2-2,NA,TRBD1,CASRLYRGPGELFF,TGCGCCAGCAGACTCTACAGGGGGCCCGGGGAGCTGTTTTTT
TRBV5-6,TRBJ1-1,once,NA,CASSLFADLNTEAFF,TGTGCCAGCAGCTTGTTTGCAGATCTGAACACTGAAGCTTTCTTT
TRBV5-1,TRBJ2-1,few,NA,CASRGGGRSDNEQFF,TGCGCCAGCAGGGGCGGGGGCCGAAGTGACAATGAGCAGTTCTTC
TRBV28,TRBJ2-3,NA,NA,CASSRTGGTDTQYF,TGTGCCAGCAGCCGGACGGGGGGCACAGATACGCAGTATTTT
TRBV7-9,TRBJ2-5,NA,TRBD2,CASNRGGAGETQYF,TGTGCCAGCAATCGCGGGGGGGCCGGGGAGACCCAGTACTTC
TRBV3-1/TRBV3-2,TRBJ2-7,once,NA,CASSQGGYEQYF,TGTGCCAGCAGCCAGGGGGGCTACGAGCAGTACTTC
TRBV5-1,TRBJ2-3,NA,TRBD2,CASSLASSGASDTQYF,TGCGCCAGCAGCTTGGCCTCTAGCGGGGCGTCAGATACGCAGTATTTT
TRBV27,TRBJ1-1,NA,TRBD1,CASRTGTGGPEAFF,TGTGCCAGCAGGACCGGGACAGGGGGGCCTGAAGCTTTCTTT
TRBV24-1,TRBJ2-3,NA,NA,CATSGRGPTDTQYF,TGTGCCACCAGTGGCAGGGGTCCCACAGATACGCAGTATTTT
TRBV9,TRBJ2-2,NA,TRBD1,CASSAPITGVNTGELFF,TGTGCCAGCAGCGCTCCGATTACAGGGGTCAACACCGGGGAGCTGTTTTTT
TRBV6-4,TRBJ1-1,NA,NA,CASSADFNTEAFF,TGTGCCAGCAGTGCCGACTTTAACACTGAAGCTTTCTTT
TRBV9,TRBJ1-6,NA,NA,CASSATGDSGNSPLHF,TGTGCCAGCAGCGCCACAGGTGATTCGGGCAATTCACCCCTCCACTTT
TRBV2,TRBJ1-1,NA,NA,CASSETPQVNTEAFF,TGTGCCAGCAGTGAAACCCCACAAGTCAACACTGAAGCTTTCTTT